These 29 T cell receptor beta chains were all obtained from the same sample, sequenced in a study of blood T cells in healthy people across ages. A sample-barcoded 5' primer and a J-beta primer mix were used in a second PCR of roughly 7 to 11 cycles. TCRdb redid the calling of the 5' RACE reads with MiXCR, one entry per CDR3 protein. The table includes 700,000 or so distinct CDR3 sequences, about 43% detected once. The sample consisted of blood. The receptors derive from a man older than 75 in good health.

This clonotype showed up just once. A read error may explain this, as a much larger clone is one base away. The chain joins TRBV7-2 to TRBJ2-7; 8 bases map to TRBD1. CDR3 size: 14 residues. Per germline, CDR1 SGHTA and CDR2 FQGNSA. CDR3 nucleotides: TGTGCCAGCACCGGACAGGGCTTCTCCTACGAGCGGTACTTC. This translates into CASTGQGFSYERYF.

This clonotype has a count of ten or more. V gene TRBV3-1 combines with J gene TRBJ2-5; 10 nucleotides line up with TRBD2. The CDR3 runs to 17 residues. Trimming at V came to 2 bases and at J to 6 bases, leaving 12 bases not matched to a gene. Germline CDR1 reads LGHDT; CDR2 reads YNNKEL (reference sequence). The CDR3 DNA is TGTGCCAGCAGCCAACCTCTCCTAGCGGGAGCCGTAAAGACCCAGTACTTC. This codes for CASSQPLLAGAVKTQYF.

The chain employs TRBV7-2 and TRBJ2-1; D is perhaps TRBD1 (5 bases). V shed 1 base and J shed 4 bases, with 11 bases lying between them. Germline V gene data show CDR1 as SGHTA and CDR2 as FQGNSA. The CDR3 has 15 residues. The CDR3 bases are TGTGCCAGCAGCTTAGATGACAGTTCTTACAATGAGCAGTTCTTC. This sequence encodes CASSLDDSSYNEQFF.

The chain has TRBV4-3 and TRBJ2-2; D is unclear. Germline V CDR1 and CDR2: LGHNA, YSLEER. Trimming removed 1 base at V and 5 bases at J, with 8 bases between. The CDR3 is 14 amino acids. CDR3 DNA sequence: TGCGCCAGCAGCCAAGGCCTTAGAACCGGGGAGCTGTTTTTT. Amino acids: CASSQGLRTGELFF.

Notes on this clonotype: Germline and junction disagree at one end, which may indicate a read error. The chain uses TRBV7-6 and TRBJ2-1, with D possibly matching TRBD1 (5 bases). CDR3 length: 15 residues. Germline V gene sequence: CDR1 SGHVS, CDR2 FNYEAQ. The CDR3, as DNA: TGTGCTAGCAGCTCTGGGGCAGGGTCCTACAATGAGCAGTTCTTC. Translated, it gives CASSSGAGSYNEQFF.

This clonotype has a count of ten or more. A read error may be the cause here, since a much bigger clone is one base away. This chain links TRBV24-1 with TRBJ2-3, with 8 positions matching TRBD1. Trimming at V came to 3 bases and at J to 1 base, leaving 2 bases not matched to a gene. Germline V lookup: CDR1 KGHDR, CDR2 SFDVKD. The CDR3 runs 15 residues. The CDR3 sequence: CATSDAGQGTDTQYF. In nucleotides, the CDR3 is TGTGCCACCAGTGATGCGGGACAGGGCACAGATACGCAGTATTTT.

The J gene is TRBJ2-7, the V gene TRBV5-1; 12 positions agree with TRBD1. V gave up 3 bases and J gave up 2 bases; unmatched junction bases: 6. CDR1 is SGHRS and CDR2 is YFSETQ in the germline V gene. CDR3 size: 16 residues. In DNA, the CDR3 is TGCGCCAGCAGCTCGGGACAGGGGGCGAGAGCCTACGAGCAGTACTTC. This gives the protein CASSSGQGARAYEQYF. The full variable domain, rest sourced from reference TRBV5-1 and TRBJ2-7, is KAGVTQTPRYLIKTRGQQVTLSCSPISGHRSVSWYQQTPGQGLQFLFEYFSETQRNKGNFPGRFSGRQFSNSRSEMNVSTLELGDSALYLCASSSGQGARAYEQYFGPGTRLTVT.

The chain recombines TRBV12-5 with TRBJ2-1; TRBD1 or TRBD2 may be the D gene (5 bases each). This CDR3 contains 16 residues. V was shortened by 6 bases and J by 7 bases, with 22 bases between the two germline ends. From germline, CDR1 is LGHNT and CDR2 FRNRAP. The CDR3 DNA is TGTGCTAGTGGGGGGACGAGGGCACAAGGCCTAAATGAGCAGTTCTTC. It is translated as CASGGTRAQGLNEQFF.

The table lists this clonotype with a few counts. This sequence joins TRBV5-1 and TRBJ1-1; D may be TRBD1 (5 bases). This CDR3 is 16 amino acids long. V lost 2 bases, J lost 7 bases, and 21 bases lay in between. Germline loops: CDR1 SGHRS, CDR2 YFSETQ. The CDR3 DNA follows: TGCGCCAGCAGCTTAGGGGTTGCCCGTCCGGCGGGTGAAGCTTTCTTT. Translated: CASSLGVARPAGEAFF.

The chain uses TRBV20-1 and TRBJ1-1; maybe TRBD1 (6 bases). CDR3 size: 15 residues. Trimming stripped 6 bases from V and 1 base from J, with 18 bases between. The germline V gene encodes CDR1 DFQATT and CDR2 SNEGSKA (reference sequence). The CDR3 DNA follows: TGCAGTGCCAGGTCGGGACAAAACAGGAACACTGAAGCTTTCTTT. Translating gives CSARSGQNRNTEAFF.

The chain carries TRBV9 and TRBJ1-1; D might be TRBD1 (6 bases). The CDR3 totals 15 residues. Germline CDR1 reads SGDLS; CDR2 reads YYNGEE. Trimming stripped 0 bases from V and 3 bases from J, with 12 bases between. Written as DNA, the CDR3 is TGTGCCAGCAGCGTAGATCCGAGGACAGACACTGAAGCTTTCTTT. Its translation is CASSVDPRTDTEAFF.

This clonotype has only a few counts. This chain connects TRBV6-5 to TRBJ2-6; D is ambiguous. With 1 base removed from V and 0 bases from J, the gap between germline ends came to 4 bases. CDR3 length: 15 amino acids. Germline V gene lookup returns CDR1 MNHEY and CDR2 SVGAGI. CDR3 sequence reads: CASSYYTSGANVLTF. In DNA, the CDR3 is TGTGCCAGCAGTTACTACACCTCTGGGGCCAACGTCCTGACTTTC.

The chain recombines TRBV20-1 with TRBJ2-7, with TRBD1 matching 9 bases. The germline CDR1 and CDR2 sequences are DFQATT and SNEGSKA (reference sequence). J lost 4 bases, V lost 6 bases, and 7 bases had no gene match. The CDR3 extends over 13 amino acids. This CDR3 is CSARIQGAYEQYF. In DNA, the CDR3 is TGCAGTGCAAGAATACAGGGGGCTTACGAGCAGTACTTC.

The V call is TRBV12-3 or TRBV12-4, the J call TRBJ1-1; D unresolved. The CDR3 has 14 residues. The V end lost 3 bases, the J end lost 5 bases, and 13 bases lay between the germline ends. Here the CDR3 reads CASSLSTSGTEAFF. CDR3 bases: TGTGCCAGCAGTTTGTCGACCTCGGGGACTGAAGCTTTCTTT.

The CDR3 DNA sequence: TGTGCCAGCAGCTTCAGGGGACAGCGTTACAATGAGCAGTTCTTC. Translated: CASSFRGQRYNEQFF. The chain employs TRBV7-3 and TRBJ2-1, with 7 bases aligning to TRBD1. This CDR3 has 15 amino acids. With V trimmed by 3 bases and J by 4 bases, 6 bases remained unmatched. Germline loops: CDR1 SGHTA, CDR2 FQGTGA.

This clonotype was detected a few times. V is TRBV29-1 and J is TRBJ2-1; 11 nucleotides match TRBD2. Trimming took 1 base from V and 2 from J; bases not matched to a gene: 4. The CDR3 has 16 amino acids. Germline lookup yields CDR1 SQVTM and CDR2 ANQGSEA. CDR3 coding DNA: TGCAGCGTTGAAGCCCTGGGACTAGCGGCCTACAATGAGCAGTTCTTC. The encoded protein is CSVEALGLAAYNEQFF.

This clonotype occurred a few times. CDR3 protein: CASTPGRSYNEQFF. DNA of the CDR3: TGTGCCAGCACCCCAGGGCGCTCCTACAATGAGCAGTTCTTC. The chain couples TRBV2 to TRBJ2-1; the D gene is possibly TRBD1 (5 bases). CDR3 length equals 14 residues. Germline CDR1 reads SNHLY; CDR2 reads FYNNEI. The ends were cut back, 7 bases at V and 0 bases at J, with 10 bases in the middle.

The DNA for the CDR3 is TGTGCCAGCAGTTACTCGGTAGGGGATCAGCCCCAGCATTTT. This gives the protein CASSYSVGDQPQHF. This chain uses TRBV6-5 with TRBJ1-5, with a possible D match to TRBD1 (5 bases). Per the germline V gene, CDR1 is MNHEY and CDR2 is SVGAGI. Trimming left V 0 bases short and J 5 bases short, with 8 bases between. The length of the CDR3 is 14 residues.

The chain couples TRBV6-1 to TRBJ2-3; 8 nucleotides match TRBD1. The ends lost 6 bases at V and 4 bases at J; junction bases unmatched: 6. The V gene's germline CDR1 is MNHNS and CDR2 SASEGT. This CDR3 is 14 amino acids long. In nucleotides, the CDR3 is TGTGCCAGCAGCCGGACAGGGAGTGCAGATACGCAGTATTTT. Translated, it gives CASSRTGSADTQYF.

This clonotype was seen a few times. The V and J genes are TRBV5-1 and TRBJ2-7; 12 nucleotides match TRBD1. Unmatched junction bases numbered 5, after V lost 3 bases and J lost 7 bases. CDR1 SGHRS and CDR2 YFSETQ come from the germline V gene. CDR3 size: 14 residues. CDR3 bases: TGCGCCAGCAGCTCGGGACAGGGGGCAGTTGAGCAGTACTTC. Protein: CASSSGQGAVEQYF. Variable domain in full (rest from reference TRBV5-1 and TRBJ2-7): KAGVTQTPRYLIKTRGQQVTLSCSPISGHRSVSWYQQTPGQGLQFLFEYFSETQRNKGNFPGRFSGRQFSNSRSEMNVSTLELGDSALYLCASSSGQGAVEQYFGPGTRLTVT.

This clonotype has just a few counts. The chain links TRBV20-1 to TRBJ2-1; D gene ambiguous. The CDR3 loop spans 15 amino acids. The V gene lost 3 bases and the J gene lost 0 bases, with 12 bases spanning the gap. The germline gives CDR1 DFQATT, CDR2 SNEGSKA (reference sequence). CDR3 bases: TGCAGTGCTAGCCATGCTAGAAGCTCCTACAATGAGCAGTTCTTC. Translating it yields CSASHARSSYNEQFF.

This clonotype was seen at least ten times. The gene calls are TRBV2 and TRBJ2-3; D remains unclear. The germline CDR1 and CDR2 sequences are SNHLY and FYNNEI. Trimming removed 6 bases at V and 4 bases at J, with 20 bases between. This CDR3 is 16 amino acids long. In nucleotides, the CDR3 is TGTGCCAGCAGCCAAACCGGCGTAAAGCTCGCAGATACGCAGTATTTT. Protein sequence: CASSQTGVKLADTQYF.

This clonotype appeared a few times. The rearrangement uses TRBV11-2 and TRBJ2-7; D remains ambiguous. CDR3 length: 14 residues. Germline lookup yields CDR1 SGHAT and CDR2 FQNNGV. V was clipped by 0 bases and J by 6 bases, with 12 bases between them. The CDR3 region is CASSLDPDIGEQYF. CDR3 nucleotide sequence: TGTGCCAGCAGCTTAGACCCCGATATCGGCGAGCAGTACTTC.

This clonotype came up a few times. This sequence joins TRBV24-1 and TRBJ1-2; D unresolved. There are 13 residues in the CDR3. CDR1 is KGHDR, CDR2 SFDVKD, per germline. The V end lost 3 bases, the J end lost 8 bases, and 12 bases lay between the germline ends. DNA of the CDR3: TGTGCCACCAGTGATGCGACGGTGGGGGGCTACACCTTC. Encoded protein: CATSDATVGGYTF.

The chain is built from TRBV18 and TRBJ2-7, with D perhaps assigned TRBD1 or TRBD2 (5 bases each). This CDR3 is 12 amino acids long. CDR1 is KGHSH and CDR2 is LQKENI in the germline V gene. V was trimmed by 2 bases and J by 6 bases, leaving 8 bases between them. The CDR3 reads CASSPTGTEQYF. In DNA, the CDR3 is TGTGCCAGCTCACCAACCGGGACCGAGCAGTACTTC.

The table lists this clonotype with a few counts. The J gene is TRBJ2-2, the V gene TRBV5-6; D not resolved. Germline CDR1 and CDR2: SGHDT and YYEEEE. The CDR3 consists of 13 residues. Trimming stripped 0 bases from V and 5 bases from J, with 5 bases between. CDR3 sequence: CASSLVVTGELFF. For the CDR3, the DNA is TGTGCCAGCAGCTTGGTGGTAACCGGGGAGCTGTTTTTT. The full variable domain, with the rest looked up from reference TRBV5-6 and TRBJ2-2, is DAGVTQSPTHLIKTRGQQVTLRCSPKSGHDTVSWYQQALGQGPQFIFQYYEEEERQRGNFPDRFSGHQFPNYSSELNVNALLLGDSALYLCASSLVVTGELFFGEGSRLTVL.

A few counts support this clonotype. The chain is built from TRBV6-6 and TRBJ1-1; 11 bases match TRBD1. Germline V CDR1 and CDR2: MNHNY, SVGAGI (reference sequence). CDR3 size: 14 residues. J lost 6 bases, V lost 6 bases, and 6 bases had no gene match. CDR3 amino acids: CASRLGQGGSEAFF. The DNA for the CDR3 is TGTGCCAGCAGATTGGGACAGGGGGGGTCTGAAGCTTTCTTT.

In regard to this clonotype: One junction end disagrees with the germline gene, perhaps due to a read error. The chain carries TRBV7-2 and TRBJ2-3, with 8 nucleotides matching TRBD1. This CDR3 has 17 amino acids. Germline lookup yields CDR1 SGHTA and CDR2 FQGNSA. CDR3 protein: CASTKEGQASGTATQYF. Written as DNA, the CDR3 is TGTGCCAGCACCAAAGAGGGACAGGCCTCTGGCACAGCTACGCAGTATTTT.

The rearrangement links TRBV7-8 to TRBJ2-4; 10 bases agree with TRBD1. The last part of the DNA fits TRBJ2-7 better; the J call may be wrong. The length of the CDR3 is 16 residues. Germline V lookup: CDR1 SGHVS, CDR2 FQNEAQ. CDR3 nucleotides: TGTGCCAGCAGCTCAGTGGGAGGGACAGGGGCCCACGAGCAGTACTTC. Its translation: CASSSVGGTGAHEQYF.